The 32 T cell receptor beta chains reported below all come from one sample, sequenced in a study of cytomegalovirus exposure and HLA in healthy donors. It was with 60 Vbeta and 13 Jbeta primers that the PCR ran. The method was immunoSEQ multiplex PCR; TCRdb's version includes in-frame clones alone and lacks a portion of them. The sample shows just over 200,000 clones, 70% of them seen only once. Sample: PBMCs. The source is a man aged 40-55 years in good health and CMV-seropositive.

V gene TRBV5-1 combines with J gene TRBJ2-3; D is possibly TRBD1 (6 bases). The ends were cut back, 3 bases at V and 6 bases at J, with 8 bases in the middle. Germline V gene data show CDR1 as SGHRS and CDR2 as YFSETQ. The CDR3 totals 12 residues. CDR3: CASSSQGDTQYF. Written as DNA, the CDR3 is TGCGCCAGCAGCTCTCAGGGGGATACGCAGTATTTT.

The V call is TRBV7-8, the J call TRBJ1-2; 7 positions agree with TRBD1. The CDR3 spans 14 residues. After removal of 3 bases from V and 8 bases from J, the junction contained 9 bases not matched to a gene. Germline V gene sequence: CDR1 SGHVS, CDR2 FQNEAQ. In DNA, the CDR3 is TGTGCCAGCAGCTTGGGCCCAGGGGGTCAGGGCTACACCTTC. It codes for CASSLGPGGQGYTF.

This rearrangement joins TRBV20-1 to TRBJ2-3; 7 bases line up with TRBD2. This CDR3 comprises 11 residues. The V gene's germline CDR1 is DFQATT and CDR2 SNEGSKA (reference sequence). The CDR3 DNA follows: TGCAGGGGGGGGTTGGGGAATACGCAGTATTTT. As protein: CRGGLGNTQYF.

The V call is TRBV2, the J call TRBJ1-2, with a tentative D call TRBD1 (6 bases). The CDR3 is 14 residues long. V shed 8 bases and J shed 0 bases, with 13 bases lying between them. CDR1 and CDR2 from the germline V gene are SNHLY and FYNNEI. The CDR3 is CASGIGQTNYGYTF. In nucleotides, the CDR3 is TGTGCCAGCGGGATTGGACAGACTAACTATGGCTACACCTTC.

This chain uses TRBV29-1 with TRBJ1-1, with 8 nucleotides matching TRBD1. The CDR3 consists of 14 residues. V was clipped by 7 bases and J by 2 bases; unmatched bases: 9. Germline CDR1 reads SQVTM; CDR2 reads ANQGSEA. Here the CDR3 DNA reads TGCAGCGCCAGCCGAGCAGGGGGCAACACTGAAGCTTTCTTT. It yields the protein CSASRAGGNTEAFF. The variable domain in full, completed from reference TRBV29-1 and TRBJ1-1, reads SAVISQKPSRDICQRGTSLTIQCQVDSQVTMMFWYRQQPGQSLTLIATANQGSEATYESGFVIDKFPISRPNLTFSTLTVSNMSPEDSSIYLCSASRAGGNTEAFFGQGTRLTVV.

This clone has only one observation. The V gene is TRBV7-2, the J gene TRBJ2-2; a weak D match, TRBD1 (6 bases). The CDR3 consists of 14 residues. V was shortened by 6 bases and J by 9 bases, with 17 bases between the two germline ends. Germline V gives CDR1 SGHTA, CDR2 FQGNSA. The CDR3: CASSPGDAARELFF. Written as DNA, the CDR3 is TGTGCCAGCAGTCCAGGGGACGCCGCCCGGGAGCTGTTTTTT.

The V gene is TRBV30, the J gene TRBJ1-1; D gene uncertain. V dropped 5 bases and J dropped 1 base, with 17 bases sitting between them. Germline V CDR1 and CDR2: GTSNPN, SVGIG (reference sequence). CDR3 length: 15 residues. CDR3 loop: CAWARNGPGNTEAFF. The CDR3 bases are TGTGCCTGGGCTCGGAATGGGCCAGGGAACACTGAAGCTTTCTTT. The entire variable domain, with the rest obtained from reference TRBV30 and TRBJ1-1, is as follows: SQTIHQWPATLVQPVGSPLSLECTVEGTSNPNLYWYRQAAGRGLQLLFYSVGIGQISSEVPQNLSASRPQDRQFILSSKKLLLSDSGFYLCAWARNGPGNTEAFFGQGTRLTVV.

The chain joins TRBV19 to TRBJ2-6; no firm D call. The CDR3 loop spans 13 amino acids. The germline CDR1 and CDR2 sequences are LNHDA and SQIVND (reference sequence). The ends were cut back, 7 bases at V and 2 bases at J, with 6 bases in the middle. In DNA, the CDR3 is TGTGCCAGTAATTGGCCTGGGGCCAACGTCCTGACTTTC. Its protein is CASNWPGANVLTF.

The chain joins TRBV6-6 to TRBJ1-5; D is uncertain. From germline, CDR1 is MNHNY and CDR2 SVGAGI (reference sequence). V was cut by 2 bases and J by 0 bases, with 11 bases left in between. The CDR3 consists of 16 residues. CDR3 in amino acids: CASSYMESYSNQPQHF. The CDR3 coding sequence is TGTGCCAGCAGTTACATGGAGTCTTATAGCAATCAGCCCCAGCATTTT.

The gene calls are TRBV15 and TRBJ1-3; D perhaps matches TRBD1 (6 bases). V was shortened by 0 bases and J by 0 bases, with 9 bases between the two germline ends. The CDR3 consists of 16 residues. Germline CDR1 LNHNV, CDR2 YYDKDF (reference sequence). CDR3 sequence reads: CATSRDPDSSGNTIYF. The CDR3 region has the DNA TGTGCCACCAGCAGAGATCCGGACAGCTCTGGAAACACCATATATTTT.

The genes are TRBV18 and TRBJ2-1; TRBD2 might be the D (6 bases). Germline V gene data show CDR1 as KGHSH and CDR2 as LQKENI. The CDR3 consists of 15 residues. Between the trimmed V and J ends, which lost 1 base and 6 bases, there was a span of 13 bases. CDR3 bases: TGTGCCAGCTCACCACAAACTGGGAGGTTCAATGAGCAGTTCTTC. Its translation is CASSPQTGRFNEQFF.

This chain connects TRBV2 to TRBJ2-5; D gene ambiguous. CDR1 is SNHLY and CDR2 is FYNNEI in the germline V gene. Between the trimmed V and J ends, which lost 8 bases and 5 bases, there was a span of 6 bases. CDR3 size: 10 residues. The chain's CDR3 is CASAMETQYF. CDR3 nucleotide sequence: TGTGCCAGCGCGATGGAGACCCAGTACTTC.

The chain is built from TRBV7-6 and TRBJ2-1; 10 bases map to TRBD2. Germline V gene sequence: CDR1 SGHVS, CDR2 FNYEAQ. The V segment lost 2 bases and the J segment 10 bases; nucleotides outside the gene matches: 8. This CDR3 spans 15 amino acids. The CDR3 DNA reads as TGTGCCAGCAGCTTACTAGCGGGGGCCAACACGGAGCAGTTCTTC. This codes for CASSLLAGANTEQFF.

The chain couples TRBV7-3 to TRBJ2-7, with TRBD2 matching over 8 bases. Germline trimming cut 2 bases from V and 2 bases from J; bases unmatched to any gene: 5. Germline CDR1 SGHTA, CDR2 FQGTGA. The CDR3 is 15 residues long. In DNA form, the CDR3 reads TGTGCCAGCAGCTTAGAAGCGGGGGATACCTACGAGCAGTACTTC. Translated, it gives CASSLEAGDTYEQYF.

This clone was observed a few times. This chain uses TRBV6-6 with TRBJ1-2; TRBD1 matches 8 bases. The junction had 17 bases not matched to a gene; V was cut back by 6 bases and J by 8 bases. CDR3 size: 16 residues. The V gene's germline CDR1 is MNHNY and CDR2 SVGAGI (reference sequence). CDR3 loop: CASSKDRETISLGYTF. The CDR3 nucleotides are TGTGCCAGCAGCAAGGACAGGGAGACTATTTCCCTCGGCTACACCTTC.

This clone has only a few counts. This chain joins TRBV5-1 and TRBJ2-2, with 8 bases matching TRBD1. Germline V gives CDR1 SGHRS, CDR2 YFSETQ. CDR3 length equals 16 residues. The V segment lost 4 bases and the J segment 1 base; nucleotides outside the gene matches: 6. CDR3 nucleotides: TGCGCCAGCAGCGCGCTACAGGGGGTGAACACCGGGGAGCTGTTTTTT. It yields the protein CASSALQGVNTGELFF.

The chain links TRBV7-3 to TRBJ1-1; possibly TRBD1 for D (6 bases). V was trimmed by 5 bases and J by 4 bases, leaving 17 bases between them. CDR3 length equals 15 residues. Germline CDR1 and CDR2: SGHTA and FQGTGA. CDR3 protein: CASSVSSGVGTEAFF. CDR3 DNA: TGTGCCAGCAGCGTATCCTCAGGGGTGGGCACTGAAGCTTTCTTT.

The chain combines TRBV12-5 with TRBJ2-1; D ambiguous. Germline assignment: CDR1 LGHNT and CDR2 FRNRAP. The CDR3 has 14 residues. V shed 1 base and J shed 3 bases, with 7 bases lying between them. The CDR3 DNA sequence: TGTGCTAGTGGTTTGGATCCGGGCTACAATGAGCAGTTCTTC. Amino acids: CASGLDPGYNEQFF.

The CDR3 sequence: CASSPVGEGQPQHF. The CDR3 coding sequence is TGTGCCAGTAGTCCCGTGGGAGAGGGACAGCCCCAGCATTTT. V is TRBV19 and J is TRBJ1-5; D remains ambiguous. V was trimmed by 5 bases and J by 7 bases, leaving 15 bases between them. The CDR3 runs 14 residues. Germline-derived CDR1 and CDR2 are LNHDA and SQIVND (reference sequence).

This clone has only one observation. An end of the junction differs from the germline gene, which may be a read error. Other DNA sequences from this sample encode an identical CDR3 as well. V is TRBV15 and J is TRBJ1-4, with D uncertain. The CDR3 sequence is 12 residues long. CDR1 LNHNV and CDR2 YYDKDF come from the germline V gene (reference sequence). The CDR3 sequence is CATSEMREKLFF. CDR3 nucleotide sequence: TGTGCCACCAGCGAGATGCGGGAAAAGCTGTTTTTT. Together with reference TRBV15 and TRBJ1-4, the CDR3 gives the full variable domain: DAMVIQNPRYQVTQFGKPVTLSCSQTLNHNVMYWYQQKSSQAPKLLFHYYDKDFNNEADTPDNFQSRRPNTSFCFLDIRSPGLGDTAMYLCATSEMREKLFFGSGTQLSVL.

The chain is built from TRBV28 and TRBJ1-6, with D tentatively TRBD1 (6 bases). This CDR3 comprises 15 residues. Germline CDR1 reads MDHEN; CDR2 reads SYDVKM. V gave up 6 bases and J gave up 9 bases, with 18 bases separating them. DNA for the CDR3: TGTGCCAGCAGCCCCGGGGGCAGGGAGGGTTCACCCCTCCACTTT. The encoded protein is CASSPGGREGSPLHF. Looking up the rest from reference TRBV28 and TRBJ1-6 gives the full variable domain: DVKVTQSSRYLVKRTGEKVFLECVQDMDHENMFWYRQDPGLGLRLIYFSYDVKMKEKGDIPEGYSVSREKKERFSLILESASTNQTSMYLCASSPGGREGSPLHFGNGTRLTVT.

The chain employs TRBV7-2 and TRBJ2-2, with a tentative D call TRBD2 (5 bases). Germline CDR1 is SGHTA and CDR2 is FQGNSA. The V gene lost 5 bases and the J gene lost 4 bases, with 17 bases spanning the gap. The CDR3 is made up of 16 amino acids. CDR3 residues: CASSDLEPRATGELFF. The CDR3 DNA is TGTGCCAGCAGCGACCTGGAGCCGAGGGCCACCGGGGAGCTGTTTTTT. Complete variable domain (other parts from reference TRBV7-2 and TRBJ2-2): GAGVSQSPSNKVTEKGKDVELRCDPISGHTALYWYRQSLGQGLEFLIYFQGNSAPDKSGLPSDRFSAERTGGSVSTLTIQRTQQEDSAVYLCASSDLEPRATGELFFGEGSRLTVL.

The chain combines TRBV7-2 with TRBJ2-3; a possible D gene is TRBD2 (6 bases). CDR3 length equals 15 residues. V gave up 6 bases and J gave up 2 bases, with 15 bases separating them. Per germline, CDR1 SGHTA and CDR2 FQGNSA. The DNA of the CDR3 is TGTGCCAGCAGACCCCCGGGAGTCAACACAGATACGCAGTATTTT. Protein product: CASRPPGVNTDTQYF.

The chain uses TRBV5-1 and TRBJ2-3; a weak D match, TRBD2 (7 bases). The CDR3 length is 17 residues. Germline CDR1 SGHRS, CDR2 YFSETQ. Trimming stripped 1 base from V and 5 bases from J, with 20 bases between. The CDR3 DNA reads as TGCGCCAGCAGCTTGCGATCGCCGGGGGGCGGGGGAGATACGCAGTATTTT. It specifies CASSLRSPGGGGDTQYF. The full variable domain, rest sourced from reference TRBV5-1 and TRBJ2-3, is KAGVTQTPRYLIKTRGQQVTLSCSPISGHRSVSWYQQTPGQGLQFLFEYFSETQRNKGNFPGRFSGRQFSNSRSEMNVSTLELGDSALYLCASSLRSPGGGGDTQYFGPGTRLTVL.

The gene calls are TRBV5-4 and TRBJ1-2; D ambiguous. CDR1 and CDR2 (germline): SGHNT, YYREEE (reference sequence). The V and J ends lost 1 base and 2 bases respectively, with 12 bases between them. This CDR3 contains 15 residues. For the CDR3, the DNA is TGTGCCAGCAGCTTGATTGAGGGATTGAACTATGGCTACACCTTC. It codes for CASSLIEGLNYGYTF.

As DNA, the CDR3 is TGTGCCAGCTCACCAGAGCCCCCAGGTACAGAGATTAGTCCCTACGAGCAGTACTTC. Translating gives CASSPEPPGTEISPYEQYF. The V gene is TRBV18, the J gene TRBJ2-7; the D is unclear. This CDR3 has 19 residues. Germline loops: CDR1 KGHSH, CDR2 LQKENI. The V end was cut by 2 bases, the J end by 2 bases, with 25 bases between.

This chain uses TRBV6-6 with TRBJ2-2, with 7 bases aligning to TRBD1. The CDR3 covers 15 residues. V shed 5 bases, J shed 8 bases, and the junction held 11 bases outside the gene matches. CDR1 and CDR2 from the germline V gene are MNHNY and SVGAGI (reference sequence). This CDR3 is CASSPLGQGVGELFF. The DNA of the CDR3 is TGTGCCAGCAGTCCCTTGGGTCAGGGGGTGGGGGAGCTGTTTTTT.

In its sample, this clone was seen a few times. The chain uses TRBV18 and TRBJ2-3; TRBD1 matches at 9 bases. V shed 3 bases, J shed 3 bases, and the junction held 4 bases outside the gene matches. The CDR3 totals 15 residues. CDR1 is KGHSH, CDR2 LQKENI, per germline. The CDR3: CASSPRDRVTDTQYF. As DNA, the CDR3 is TGTGCCAGCTCACCCCGGGACAGGGTAACAGATACGCAGTATTTT.

This clone was picked up one time. This chain connects TRBV7-8 to TRBJ1-3; D remains unclear. Trimming left V 5 bases short and J 0 bases short, with 5 bases between. This CDR3 comprises 13 residues. Per germline, CDR1 SGHVS and CDR2 FQNEAQ. This CDR3 reads CASSQDSGNTIYF. The CDR3 DNA follows: TGTGCCAGCAGCCAGGACTCTGGAAACACCATATATTTT.

This clone was seen a single time. The genes are TRBV4-1 and TRBJ2-1; D unclear. CDR1 is MGHRA, CDR2 YSYEKL, per germline. CDR3 length: 15 amino acids. Trimming left V 0 bases short and J 0 bases short, with 6 bases between. The CDR3 reads CASSQEKRSYNEQFF. CDR3 DNA sequence: TGCGCCAGCAGCCAAGAGAAGCGCTCCTACAATGAGCAGTTCTTC.

This clone was seen more than once but under ten times. CDR3: CASSIHEQFF. The CDR3 DNA follows: TGTGCCAGCAGTATCCATGAGCAGTTCTTC. The chain combines TRBV13 with TRBJ2-1, with D unresolved. The germline gives CDR1 PRHDT, CDR2 FYEKMQ (reference sequence). The ends were cut back, 6 bases at V and 8 bases at J, with 5 bases in the middle. The length of the CDR3 is 10 residues.

This clone was seen more than once but under ten times. Other DNA sequences of this sample code for an identical CDR3. The J gene is TRBJ1-1, the V gene TRBV5-6; 7 bases agree with TRBD1. V dropped 2 bases and J dropped 8; count of bases not matched to a gene: 9. Germline assignment: CDR1 SGHDT and CDR2 YYEEEE. This CDR3 comprises 14 residues. CDR3 bases: TGTGCCAGCAGCTTAGGACAGGCGCGGACCGAAGCTTTCTTT. Its protein is CASSLGQARTEAFF.